This paragraph covers one T cell receptor (beta chain) sequence. The sample is drawn from a study of CD8+ T cells in alopecia areata. RNA, once extracted, was reverse transcribed into cDNA for use as the sequencing template. Some clones are missing from TCRdb's copy, which holds only in-frame ones; the method was immunoSEQ multiplex PCR. The sample yields 110,000 to 150,000 clones, about 47% seen once. This CDR3 contains 14 residues. V shed 5 bases and J 9 bases; nucleotides not matched to a gene: 9. Germline V gene data show CDR1 as MDHEN and CDR2 as SYDVKM. The sample was CD4+ T cells sorted from blood, taken at week 0. This TCR was sampled from a human donor with alopecia areata. The chain carries TRBV28 and TRBJ2-1; 8 bases align to TRBD2. CDR3 residues: CASSGASGLSEQFF. The CDR3, as DNA: TGTGCCAGCAGTGGGGCTAGCGGGTTGAGTGAGCAGTTCTTC.